A selection of T cell receptor beta chains follows, all from one sample in a study of tumor and adjacent non-tumor tissue in lung cancer. TCRdb independently ran MiXCR on the multiplex PCR reads; one entry per CDR3 protein. This sample has just over 200,000 distinct CDR3 sequences; about two thirds occur once, and the top ten carry 20% to 25%. Input material: lung tumor tissue. All receptors come from a man aged 55 to 69 with non-small cell lung cancer. Each CDR3 is given with its conserved first and last residue. The D gene is left open where the match is weak. Size is omitted from some rows. Given values are once, few, many or a class for expanded clones.

j_call: TRBJ1-3; d_call: .; clone_size: .; v_call: TRBV11-3; cdr3_nt: TGTGCCATCAGCCTGCGGGGAAAGGCCTCTGGAAACACCATATATTTT; cdr3_aa: CAISLRGKASGNTIYF
j_call: TRBJ2-1; d_call: TRBD1; clone_size: .; v_call: TRBV6-1; cdr3_nt: TGTGTCAGCAGCCACCATGACAGGGGAACCTCCTACAATGAGCAGTTCTTC; cdr3_aa: CVSSHHDRGTSYNEQFF
j_call: TRBJ2-5; d_call: .; clone_size: .; v_call: TRBV30; cdr3_nt: TGTGCCTGGAGTGCCCCTGTATGGGATGCCCAAGAGACCCAGTACTTC; cdr3_aa: CAWSAPVWDAQETQYF
j_call: TRBJ1-1; d_call: .; clone_size: .; v_call: TRBV20-1; cdr3_nt: TGCAGTGTTAGTCCGCAGGGACCTGAAGCTTTCTTT; cdr3_aa: CSVSPQGPEAFF
j_call: TRBJ2-7; d_call: .; clone_size: .; v_call: TRBV7-8; cdr3_nt: TGCGCCAGCAGCTTAGTGCCCTCATTATCCTACGACCAGTACTTC; cdr3_aa: CASSLVPSLSYDQYF
j_call: TRBJ2-7; d_call: .; clone_size: few; v_call: TRBV20-1; cdr3_nt: TGCAGTGCTAGATGGGGACACTCCTACGAGCAGTACTTC; cdr3_aa: CSARWGHSYEQYF
j_call: TRBJ2-1; d_call: TRBD2; clone_size: .; v_call: TRBV5-1; cdr3_nt: TGCCCCAGCAGCTTGGCACTAGCGGATTCCTACAATGAGCAGTTCTTC; cdr3_aa: CPSSLALADSYNEQFF
j_call: TRBJ1-3; d_call: .; clone_size: .; v_call: TRBV11-2; cdr3_nt: TGTGCCAGCAGCGACCAGGTGTCGAGCTCTGCAAACACTATATATTTT; cdr3_aa: CASSDQVSSSANTIYF
j_call: TRBJ1-5; d_call: TRBD1; clone_size: once; v_call: TRBV4-2; cdr3_nt: TGTGCCAGCAGCCAAGCTGGGGAGGGGGCTATAGTGAATCAGCCCCAACATTTT; cdr3_aa: CASSQAGEGAIVNQPQHF
j_call: TRBJ2-2; d_call: .; clone_size: once; v_call: TRBV4-1; cdr3_nt: TGCGCCAGCAGCCAAGTTCCTGGGGCGAACACCGTGGAACTGTTTTTT; cdr3_aa: CASSQVPGANTVELFF
j_call: TRBJ2-3; d_call: TRBD2; clone_size: .; v_call: TRBV4-2; cdr3_nt: TGTGCCAGCAGCCAAGAGCGGGGGGGCGTAGGTACGCAGTATTTT; cdr3_aa: CASSQERGGVGTQYF
j_call: TRBJ2-2; d_call: .; clone_size: few; v_call: TRBV12-3/TRBV12-4; cdr3_nt: TGTGCCAGCCTGATCAGGCAGTCTAACACCGGGGAGCTGTTTTTT; cdr3_aa: CASLIRQSNTGELFF
j_call: TRBJ2-2; d_call: .; clone_size: medium-sized; v_call: TRBV11-1; cdr3_nt: TGTGCCAGCAGCAAAAACCAGGGCTCCTACACCGGGGAGCTGTTTTTT; cdr3_aa: CASSKNQGSYTGELFF
j_call: TRBJ2-5; d_call: .; clone_size: many; v_call: TRBV29-1; cdr3_nt: TGCAGCGTGCCGAGAGGAGTTTTAGAGACCCAGTACTTC; cdr3_aa: CSVPRGVLETQYF
j_call: TRBJ1-2; d_call: .; clone_size: .; v_call: TRBV6-5; cdr3_nt: TGTGCCAACAGTTACACCCTCGGTTCAGGGTCCTATGGCTACACCTTC; cdr3_aa: CANSYTLGSGSYGYTF
j_call: TRBJ2-3; d_call: TRBD1; clone_size: .; v_call: TRBV11-3; cdr3_nt: TGTGCCAGCAGCCCCGGACAGGGGACATATACGAAGTATTTT; cdr3_aa: CASSPGQGTYTKYF